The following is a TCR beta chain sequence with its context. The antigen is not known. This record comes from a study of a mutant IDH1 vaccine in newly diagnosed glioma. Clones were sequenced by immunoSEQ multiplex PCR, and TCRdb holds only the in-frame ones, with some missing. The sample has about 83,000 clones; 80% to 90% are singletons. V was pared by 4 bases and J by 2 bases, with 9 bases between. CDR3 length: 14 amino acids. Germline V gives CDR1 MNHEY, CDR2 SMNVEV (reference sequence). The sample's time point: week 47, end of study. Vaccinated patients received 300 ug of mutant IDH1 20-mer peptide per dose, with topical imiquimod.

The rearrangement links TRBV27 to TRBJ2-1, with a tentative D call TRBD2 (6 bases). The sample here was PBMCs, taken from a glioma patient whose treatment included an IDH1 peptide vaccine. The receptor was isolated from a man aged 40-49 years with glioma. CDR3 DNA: TGTGCCAGCAGTTCTGGGACTCCCTACAATGAGCAGTTCTTC. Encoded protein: CASSSGTPYNEQFF.